This T cell receptor beta chain was captured by sequencing in a study of shared clonotypes between healthy human individuals. Naive CD8 cells, CD45RO-negative and positively selected for CCR7, excluded terminally differentiated effector memory CD45RA+ cells. Profiled with immunoSEQ multiplex PCR; TCRdb holds only in-frame clones, not every one. Among millions of clones listed, about 95% were seen once. Germline assignment: CDR1 MDHEN and CDR2 SYDVKM. CDR3 length: 15 amino acids. V was cut by 4 bases and J by 0 bases, with 13 bases left in between. Specimen: naive CD8+ T cells sorted from blood. This receptor was identified in a man aged 18 to 35 in good health. The rearrangement uses TRBV28 and TRBJ2-7, with D possibly being TRBD2 (5 bases). The CDR3 DNA is TGTGCCAGCAGTTCAGACGGGGTACACTCCTACGAGCAGTACTTC. Its translation: CASSSDGVHSYEQYF.